This entry describes one TCR beta chain. What it binds is unknown. Trimming removed 4 bases at V and 2 bases at J, with 12 bases between. CDR1 is LNHDA and CDR2 is SQIVND in the germline V gene (reference sequence). This CDR3 has 15 amino acids. This sample is part of a study of T cell responses to AZD1222 COVID-19 vaccine. Study-level points and caveats: Following two doses of AZD1222, Spike-specific TCR breadth and depth rose. The sample set comprised mostly white British donors with more females, and clonal diversity was possibly underestimated.

Measured with immunoSEQ multiplex PCR; TCRdb has only the in-frame clones, and not every one. The sample includes over 100,000 clones, 90% seen only once; the top ten take around 7%. Here the sequenced sample was peripheral blood, taken on day 0 of AZD1222 vaccination. The chain joins TRBV19 to TRBJ1-5, with D possibly being TRBD1 (6 bases). This clonotype originated in an adult in good health. The CDR3 DNA reads as TGTGCCAGTAGTAAGGGCGGGGGCGGCAATCAGCCCCAGCATTTT. This sequence encodes CASSKGGGGNQPQHF.